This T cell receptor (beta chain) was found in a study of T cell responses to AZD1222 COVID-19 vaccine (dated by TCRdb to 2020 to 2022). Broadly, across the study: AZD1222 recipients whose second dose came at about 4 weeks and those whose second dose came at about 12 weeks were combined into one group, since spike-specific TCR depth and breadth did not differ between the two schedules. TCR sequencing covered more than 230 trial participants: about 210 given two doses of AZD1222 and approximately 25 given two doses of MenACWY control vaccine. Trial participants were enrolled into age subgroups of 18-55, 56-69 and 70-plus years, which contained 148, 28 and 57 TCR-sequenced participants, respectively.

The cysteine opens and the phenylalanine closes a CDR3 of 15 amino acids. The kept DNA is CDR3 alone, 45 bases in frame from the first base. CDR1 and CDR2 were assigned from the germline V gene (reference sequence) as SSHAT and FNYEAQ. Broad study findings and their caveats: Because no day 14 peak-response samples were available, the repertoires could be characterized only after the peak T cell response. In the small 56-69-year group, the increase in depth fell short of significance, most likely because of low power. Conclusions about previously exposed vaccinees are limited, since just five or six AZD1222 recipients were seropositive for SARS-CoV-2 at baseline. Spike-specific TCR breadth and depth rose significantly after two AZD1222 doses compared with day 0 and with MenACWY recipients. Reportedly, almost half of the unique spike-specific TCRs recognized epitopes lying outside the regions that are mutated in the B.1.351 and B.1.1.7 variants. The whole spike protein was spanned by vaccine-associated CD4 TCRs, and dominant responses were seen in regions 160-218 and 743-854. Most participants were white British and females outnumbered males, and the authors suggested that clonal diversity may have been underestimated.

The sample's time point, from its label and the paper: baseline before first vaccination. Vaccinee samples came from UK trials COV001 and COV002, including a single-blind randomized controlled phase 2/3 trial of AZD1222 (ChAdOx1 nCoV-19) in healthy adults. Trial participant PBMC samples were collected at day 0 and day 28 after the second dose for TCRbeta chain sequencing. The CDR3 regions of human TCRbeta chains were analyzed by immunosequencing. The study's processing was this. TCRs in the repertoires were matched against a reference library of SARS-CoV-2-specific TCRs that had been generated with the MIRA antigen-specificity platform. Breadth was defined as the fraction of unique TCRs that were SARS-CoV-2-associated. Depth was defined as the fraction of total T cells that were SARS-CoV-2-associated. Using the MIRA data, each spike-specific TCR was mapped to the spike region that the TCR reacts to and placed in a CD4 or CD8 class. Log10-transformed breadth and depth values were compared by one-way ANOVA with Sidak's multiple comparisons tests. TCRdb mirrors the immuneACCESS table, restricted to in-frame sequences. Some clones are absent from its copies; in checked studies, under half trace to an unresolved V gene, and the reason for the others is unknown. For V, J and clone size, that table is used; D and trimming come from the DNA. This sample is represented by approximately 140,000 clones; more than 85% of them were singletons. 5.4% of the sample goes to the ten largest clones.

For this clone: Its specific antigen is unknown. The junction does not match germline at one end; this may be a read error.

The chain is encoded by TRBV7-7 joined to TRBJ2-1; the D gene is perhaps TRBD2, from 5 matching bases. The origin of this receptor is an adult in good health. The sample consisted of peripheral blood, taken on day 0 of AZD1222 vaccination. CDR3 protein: CASSLRRGTYNEQFF. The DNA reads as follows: TGTGCTAGCAGCTTACGACGGGGAACCTACAATGAGCAGTTCTTC.